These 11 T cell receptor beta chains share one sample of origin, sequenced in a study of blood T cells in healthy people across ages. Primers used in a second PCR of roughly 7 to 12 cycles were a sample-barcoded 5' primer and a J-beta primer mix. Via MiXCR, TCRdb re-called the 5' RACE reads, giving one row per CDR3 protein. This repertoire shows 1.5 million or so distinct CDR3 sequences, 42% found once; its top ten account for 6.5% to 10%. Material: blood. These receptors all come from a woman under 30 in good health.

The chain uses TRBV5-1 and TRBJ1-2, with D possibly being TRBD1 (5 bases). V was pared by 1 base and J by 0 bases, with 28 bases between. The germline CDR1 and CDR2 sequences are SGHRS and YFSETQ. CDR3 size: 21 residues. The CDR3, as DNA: TGCGCCAGCAGCTTGTTACCCGAAGGAGGGATGGTGGGGCAAGCTAACTATGGCTACACCTTC. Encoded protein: CASSLLPEGGMVGQANYGYTF.

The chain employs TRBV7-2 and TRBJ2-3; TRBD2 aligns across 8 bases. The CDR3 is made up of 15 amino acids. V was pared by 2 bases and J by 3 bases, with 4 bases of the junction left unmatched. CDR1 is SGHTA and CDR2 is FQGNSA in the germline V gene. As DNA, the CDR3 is TGTGCCAGCAGCTTAAGTAGCGGGAAGACAGATACGCAGTATTTT. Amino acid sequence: CASSLSSGKTDTQYF. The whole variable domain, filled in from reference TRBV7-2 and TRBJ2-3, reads GAGVSQSPSNKVTEKGKDVELRCDPISGHTALYWYRQSLGQGLEFLIYFQGNSAPDKSGLPSDRFSAERTGGSVSTLTIQRTQQEDSAVYLCASSLSSGKTDTQYFGPGTRLTVL.

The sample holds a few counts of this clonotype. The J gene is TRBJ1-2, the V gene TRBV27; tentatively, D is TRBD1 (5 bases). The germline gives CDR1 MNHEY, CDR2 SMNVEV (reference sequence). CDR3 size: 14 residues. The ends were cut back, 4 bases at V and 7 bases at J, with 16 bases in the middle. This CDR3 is CASSSGRRSAGYTF. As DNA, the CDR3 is TGTGCCAGCAGTTCGGGACGGCGATCGGCTGGCTACACCTTC.

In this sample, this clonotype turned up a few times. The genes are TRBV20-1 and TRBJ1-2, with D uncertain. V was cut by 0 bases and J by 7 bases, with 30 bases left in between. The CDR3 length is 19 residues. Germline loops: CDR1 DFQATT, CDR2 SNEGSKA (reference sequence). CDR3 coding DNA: TGCAGTGCTAGAGATGTATATGTGGAAGGCCCGACAAACTTCTTTGGCTACACCTTC. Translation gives CSARDVYVEGPTNFFGYTF.

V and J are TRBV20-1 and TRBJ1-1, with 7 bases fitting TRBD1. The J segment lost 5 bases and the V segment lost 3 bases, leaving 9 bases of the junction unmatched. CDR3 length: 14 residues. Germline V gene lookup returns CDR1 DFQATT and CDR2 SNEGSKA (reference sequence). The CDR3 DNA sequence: TGCAGTGCTAGGGGCCTCACAGGGGAGACTGAAGCTTTCTTT. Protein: CSARGLTGETEAFF.

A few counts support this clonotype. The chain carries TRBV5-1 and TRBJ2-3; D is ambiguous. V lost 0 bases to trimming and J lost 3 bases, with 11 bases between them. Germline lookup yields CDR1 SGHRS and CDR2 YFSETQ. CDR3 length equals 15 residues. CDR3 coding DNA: TGCGCCAGCAGCTTGGCCACGAGTGGGACAGATACGCAGTATTTT. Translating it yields CASSLATSGTDTQYF.

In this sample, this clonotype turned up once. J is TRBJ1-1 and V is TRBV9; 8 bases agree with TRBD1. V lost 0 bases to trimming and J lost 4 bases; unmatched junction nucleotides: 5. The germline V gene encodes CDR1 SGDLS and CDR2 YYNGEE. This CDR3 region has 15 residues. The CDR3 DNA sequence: TGTGCCAGCAGCGTAGGAGGACAGGGATTCACTGAAGCTTTCTTT. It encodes CASSVGGQGFTEAFF.

Here the CDR3 DNA reads TGTGCCAGCAGCCACAGGTATACGCAGTATTTT. It codes for CASSHRYTQYF. The chain combines TRBV3-1 with TRBJ2-3, with D unresolved. The germline V and J ends were trimmed by 3 bases and 7 bases, with 5 bases remaining between them. The CDR3 sequence is 11 residues long. Per the germline V gene, CDR1 is LGHDT and CDR2 is YNNKEL (reference sequence).

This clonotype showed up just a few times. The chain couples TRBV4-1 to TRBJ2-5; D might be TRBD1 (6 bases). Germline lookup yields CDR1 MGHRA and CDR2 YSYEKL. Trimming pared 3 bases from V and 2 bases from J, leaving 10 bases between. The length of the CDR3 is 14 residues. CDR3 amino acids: CASSHFRGQETQYF. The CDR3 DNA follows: TGCGCCAGCAGCCATTTCAGGGGACAAGAGACCCAGTACTTC.

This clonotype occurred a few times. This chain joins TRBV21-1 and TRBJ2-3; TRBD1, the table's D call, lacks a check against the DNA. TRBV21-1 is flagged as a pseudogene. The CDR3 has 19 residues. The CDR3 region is CASSKRERPGQGSTDTQYF. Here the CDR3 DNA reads TGTGCCAGCAGCAAAAGGGAACGTCCCGGACAGGGTAGCACAGATACGCAGTATTTT.

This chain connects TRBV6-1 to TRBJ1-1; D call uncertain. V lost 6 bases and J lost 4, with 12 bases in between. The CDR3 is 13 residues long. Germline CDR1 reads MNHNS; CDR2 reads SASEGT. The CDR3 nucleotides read TGTGCCAGCAGCTCCTCCGGGGTCACTGAAGCTTTCTTT. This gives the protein CASSSSGVTEAFF.